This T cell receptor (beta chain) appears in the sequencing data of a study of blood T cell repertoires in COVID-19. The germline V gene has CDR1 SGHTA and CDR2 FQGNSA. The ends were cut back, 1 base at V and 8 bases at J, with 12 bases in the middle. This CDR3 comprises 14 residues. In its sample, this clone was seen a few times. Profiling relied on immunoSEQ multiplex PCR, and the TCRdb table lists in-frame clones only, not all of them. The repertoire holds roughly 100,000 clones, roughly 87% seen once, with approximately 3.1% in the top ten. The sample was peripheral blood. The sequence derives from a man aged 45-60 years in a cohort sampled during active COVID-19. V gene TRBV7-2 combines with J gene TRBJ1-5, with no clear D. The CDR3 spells CASSLGRWAKPQHF. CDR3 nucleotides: TGTGCCAGCAGCTTAGGAAGATGGGCTAAGCCCCAGCATTTT.